These T cell receptor beta chains were read from a single sample in a study of cytomegalovirus exposure and HLA in healthy donors. Produced via immunoSEQ multiplex PCR; TCRdb's table is partial and in-frame only. The profile shows 200,000 to 250,000 clones, roughly 83% of them singletons. Sequences were obtained from PBMCs. The receptor source for this set is a woman in her twenties or thirties in good health and CMV-seropositive. CDR3s include the opening cysteine and the closing phenylalanine or tryptophan. A D gene is named only where the DNA matches it firmly. Where a row states a size, it is once, few, many or the class of an expanded clone; other rows omit it.

len	v_gene	d_gene	abundance	j_gene	CDR3aa	CDR3nt
15	TRBV5-1	NA	NA	TRBJ2-3	CASSLGQGGSDTQYF	TGCGCCAGCAGCTTAGGGCAGGGCGGGTCAGATACGCAGTATTTT
13	TRBV19	TRBD1	once	TRBJ1-1	CATTGGSTLEAFF	TGTGCCACTACAGGGGGGTCAACACTTGAAGCTTTCTTT
16	TRBV5-4	TRBD2	NA	TRBJ2-1	CASSGVGLAGAHEQFF	TGTGCCAGCAGCGGAGTCGGACTAGCGGGAGCCCATGAGCAGTTCTTC
20	TRBV5-1	TRBD2	NA	TRBJ2-7	CASSLRPTGTSGASSYEQYF	TGCGCCAGCAGCCTCCGACCCACCGGGACTAGCGGGGCGAGCTCCTACGAGCAGTACTTC
14	TRBV30	TRBD1	NA	TRBJ2-7	CAWRIPGQNYEQYF	TGTGCCTGGAGGATTCCGGGACAGAACTACGAGCAGTACTTC
13	TRBV18	NA	NA	TRBJ1-2	CASSGTGTDGYTF	TGTGCCAGCTCAGGGACCGGAACGGATGGCTACACCTTC
15	TRBV11-2	NA	NA	TRBJ2-7	CASSLKTEGSYEQYF	TGTGCCAGCAGCTTGAAGACAGAGGGCTCCTACGAGCAGTACTTC
10	TRBV20-1	NA	NA	TRBJ1-1	CSASSREAFF	TGCAGTGCTAGTTCACGTGAAGCTTTCTTT
16	TRBV5-1	NA	NA	TRBJ2-4	CASPLKGGGAKNIQYF	TGCGCCAGCCCCCTCAAAGGGGGGGGAGCCAAAAACATTCAGTACTTC
16	TRBV30	NA	NA	TRBJ2-3	CAWSPLFPVSTDTQYF	TGTGCCTGGAGTCCCCTCTTTCCAGTTAGCACAGATACGCAGTATTTT
11	TRBV20-1	NA	NA	TRBJ1-1	CSAIGNTEAFF	TGCAGTGCTATAGGGAACACTGAAGCTTTCTTT
13	TRBV30	NA	NA	TRBJ1-2	CAWTRTANYGYTF	TGTGCCTGGACCAGGACAGCTAACTATGGCTACACCTTC
11	TRBV19	NA	NA	TRBJ1-4	CASSWESQLFF	TGTGCCAGTAGCTGGGAGAGTCAACTGTTTTTT
15	TRBV28	NA	NA	TRBJ2-7	CASTPIGPGLYEQYF	TGTGCCAGCACCCCGATTGGTCCAGGTTTGTACGAGCAGTACTTC
15	TRBV19	NA	NA	TRBJ2-3	CASSRGRRATDTQYF	TGTGCCAGTAGCCGGGGAAGAAGGGCCACAGATACGCAGTATTTT
14	TRBV11-3	TRBD1	few	TRBJ1-4	CASSKTGAMEKLFF	TGTGCCAGCAGCAAAACAGGGGCCATGGAAAAACTGTTTTTT
15	TRBV19	NA	NA	TRBJ2-1	CASRPGLGNYNEQFF	TGTGCCAGTAGACCGGGACTGGGGAATTACAATGAGCAGTTCTTC
14	TRBV6-5	TRBD1	NA	TRBJ2-7	CASSKGQAAYEQYF	TGTGCCAGCAGTAAGGGACAGGCTGCCTACGAGCAGTACTTC
15	TRBV6-6	NA	NA	TRBJ2-7	CASQIEGGASYEQYF	TGTGCCAGTCAGATAGAGGGCGGGGCCTCCTACGAGCAGTACTTC
12	TRBV29-1	NA	NA	TRBJ1-2	CSVEAGGDGYTF	TGCAGCGTTGAAGCTGGGGGGGATGGCTACACCTTC
15	TRBV5-1	NA	NA	TRBJ2-3	CASSVGRAGGDTQYF	TGCGCCAGCAGCGTGGGTAGGGCCGGCGGGGATACGCAGTATTTT
16	TRBV6-5	TRBD2	NA	TRBJ2-3	CASSYLTSGGTDTQYF	TGTGCCAGCAGTTACTTGACTAGCGGGGGCACAGATACGCAGTATTTT
13	TRBV13	NA	NA	TRBJ2-2	CASSTGNTGELFF	TGTGCCAGCAGCACAGGGAACACCGGGGAGCTGTTTTTT
14	TRBV6-1	NA	NA	TRBJ1-1	CASSESLWNTEAFF	TGTGCCAGCAGTGAATCCTTGTGGAACACTGAAGCTTTCTTT
13	TRBV9	NA	NA	TRBJ2-5	CASSPGQQETQYF	TGTGCCAGCAGCCCAGGACAGCAAGAGACCCAGTACTTC
13	TRBV5-1	TRBD1	NA	TRBJ1-1	CASSAGTGVGAFF	TGCGCCAGCAGCGCCGGGACAGGGGTTGGAGCTTTCTTT
12	TRBV13	TRBD1	NA	TRBJ2-1	CAIDRDNNEQFF	TGTGCCATCGACAGGGATAACAATGAGCAGTTCTTC
16	TRBV30	TRBD2	NA	TRBJ2-5	CAWRPGRGRLKETQYF	TGTGCCTGGAGACCGGGGAGGGGTCGGTTAAAGGAGACCCAGTACTTC
14	TRBV18	TRBD1	NA	TRBJ1-1	CASSPQGAGTEAFF	TGTGCCAGCTCACCACAGGGGGCAGGGACTGAAGCTTTCTTT
14	TRBV7-6	TRBD1	NA	TRBJ1-2	CASSLDRGFDGYTF	TGTGCCAGCAGCTTAGACAGGGGGTTCGATGGCTACACCTTC
13	TRBV18	NA	NA	TRBJ1-5	CASSESGNQPQHF	TGTGCCAGCTCCGAGTCAGGCAATCAGCCCCAGCATTTT
14	TRBV5-1	NA	once	TRBJ2-3	CASSKIGVTDTQYF	TGCGCCAGCAGCAAGATTGGCGTCACAGATACGCAGTATTTT
15	TRBV5-1	NA	NA	TRBJ1-4	CASSLDTGLPKKLFF	TGCGCCAGCAGCTTGGACACAGGACTTCCTAAAAAACTGTTTTTT
16	TRBV11-2	TRBD2	NA	TRBJ2-5	CASSIGTSGTQETQYF	TGTGCCAGCAGCATCGGGACTAGCGGGACACAAGAGACCCAGTACTTC
15	TRBV21-1	NA	NA	TRBJ2-1	CASSQRVITYNEQFF	TGTGCCAGCAGCCAGCGGGTAATTACCTACAATGAGCAGTTCTTC
16	TRBV4-2	TRBD2	NA	TRBJ2-7	CASSQGTSGTSYEQYF	TGTGCCAGCAGCCAAGGGACTAGCGGGACCTCCTACGAGCAGTACTTC
13	TRBV6-5	NA	NA	TRBJ1-5	CASSPQGNQPQHF	TGTGCCAGCAGCCCCCAGGGGAATCAGCCCCAGCATTTT
13	TRBV7-2	NA	NA	TRBJ1-2	CASSLPVNYGYTF	TGTGCCAGCAGCTTACCGGTGAACTATGGCTACACCTTC
15	TRBV6-5	TRBD1	NA	TRBJ2-5	CASSYGTGAKETQYF	TGTGCCAGCAGTTACGGGACAGGGGCGAAAGAGACCCAGTACTTC
12	TRBV29-1	TRBD1	few	TRBJ1-1	CSEDRTNTEAFF	TGCAGCGAGGACAGGACGAACACTGAAGCTTTCTTT
16	TRBV28	NA	NA	TRBJ1-5	CASSPSGTRSNQPQHF	TGTGCCAGCAGTCCGTCCGGGACACGTAGCAATCAGCCCCAGCATTTT
15	TRBV4-1	NA	NA	TRBJ2-7	CASSQEVASEDEQYF	TGCGCCAGCAGCCAAGAAGTCGCTAGCGAGGACGAGCAGTACTTC
11	TRBV27	NA	NA	TRBJ1-1	CASKGRREAFF	TGTGCCAGCAAGGGACGGCGTGAAGCTTTCTTT
14	TRBV30	NA	NA	TRBJ2-7	CAWSGSRRLYEQYF	TGTGCCTGGAGCGGGTCACGACGGCTCTACGAGCAGTACTTC
13	TRBV30	NA	NA	TRBJ1-5	CAWRGRGNQPQHF	TGTGCCTGGCGGGGCAGGGGCAATCAGCCCCAGCATTTT
14	TRBV19	NA	once	TRBJ2-3	CASNWGPQTDTQYF	TGTGCCAGTAATTGGGGGCCACAAACAGATACGCAGTATTTT